Listed below are T cell receptor beta chains from one sample, sequenced in a study of blood T cells in healthy people across ages. Via MiXCR, TCRdb re-called the 5' RACE reads, giving one row per CDR3 protein. This sample has hundreds of thousands of distinct CDR3 sequences; about 47% occur once, and the top ten carry less than 20%. Sequencing used blood. The receptors derive from a man older than 75 in good health. The CDR3 runs from the conserved cysteine through the conserved F or W. Each record gives: clone size, J gene, V gene, D gene, CDR3 DNA, CDR3 protein. D genes are given only for firm matches. Part of the rows lack a size; the others show once, few, many or a class for expanded clones.

>NA|TRBJ1-6|TRBV9|TRBD1
TGTGCCAGCAGCCCGAGGGACAGTAGGACTTCACCCCTCCACTTT
CASSPRDSRTSPLHF
>NA|TRBJ2-7|TRBV20-1|TRBD2
TGCAGTGCAGACGTTGGGACTAGCGCCTACAATGAGCAGTACTTC
CSADVGTSAYNEQYF
>NA|TRBJ2-5|TRBV27|NA
TGTGCCAGCAGAACCGGAGCCCAAGAGACCCAGTACTTC
CASRTGAQETQYF
>few|TRBJ2-7|TRBV20-1|TRBD2
TGCAGTGCTCTCGGACCAGCGGGAGTGCCCTACGAGCAGTACTTC
CSALGPAGVPYEQYF
>few|TRBJ2-1|TRBV12-3/TRBV12-4|TRBD2
TGTGCCAGCAGGGGTAGCGGGAGTAACTACAATGAGCAGTTCTTC
CASRGSGSNYNEQFF
>once|TRBJ2-1|TRBV5-6|TRBD2
TGTGCCAGCGAGGCAGGAGGACTAGTGAATGAGCAGTTCTTC
CASEAGGLVNEQFF
>NA|TRBJ2-3|TRBV2|NA
TGTGCCAGCAGTCCAAAGAGGCTAGAACCGGATACGCAGTATTTT
CASSPKRLEPDTQYF
>NA|TRBJ2-1|TRBV9|NA
TGTGCCAGCAGCCCGACGACAGTGTACAATGAGCAGTTCTTC
CASSPTTVYNEQFF
>NA|TRBJ2-7|TRBV28|NA
TGTGCCAGCAGTTCACACCAAAACACCGAACCCGTAGCCTACGAGCAGTACTTC
CASSSHQNTEPVAYEQYF
>NA|TRBJ2-5|TRBV5-4|TRBD2
TGTGCCAGCAGCCGAAGTTTCGGGCGGGGGGGGCAAGAGACCCAGTACTTC
CASSRSFGRGGQETQYF
>once|TRBJ2-3|TRBV10-3|NA
TGTGCCATCAGTGTGGACGCAGCAGATACGCAGTATTTT
CAISVDAADTQYF
>NA|TRBJ1-2|TRBV7-2|NA
TGTGCCAGCAGCTTAGTCGTCGGGGGAAGTGGCTACACCTTC
CASSLVVGGSGYTF
>NA|TRBJ2-7|TRBV3-1|TRBD2
TGTGCCAGCAGCCAACCGGGACTAGGGATATACGAGCAGTACTTC
CASSQPGLGIYEQYF
>few|TRBJ1-1|TRBV29-1|TRBD1
TGCAGCGTTGTGACAGGGGGCACTGAAGCTTTCTTT
CSVVTGGTEAFF
>once|TRBJ2-3|TRBV29-1|TRBD1
TGCAGCACTAGTCGACAGGGCCAGGGGACGCAGTATTTT
CSTSRQGQGTQYF